This is a list of T cell receptor beta chains from one sample in a study of CXCR3-negative and CXCR3-positive naive CD8 T cells. Reprocessing the 5' RACE reads, TCRdb reports a single entry for every CDR3 protein and omits DNA. The sample holds about 26,000 distinct CDR3 sequences. The material sequenced was naive CXCR3- CD8+ T cells from blood. The receptors originated from a human donor in good health. Some clones in this sample may be carry-over from other donors' samples. Each CDR3 is given with its conserved first and last residue. Clone size appears in some rows only: once, few, many, or a class for an expanded clone.

j_call,v_call,clone_size,cdr3_aa
TRBJ2-3,TRBV14,-,CASSQGDTQYF
TRBJ1-2,TRBV7-8,-,CASSQQTGDGYTF
TRBJ2-2,TRBV6-4,-,CASSDGDTGELFF
TRBJ2-2,TRBV3-1,-,CASRQGAGELFF
TRBJ2-3,TRBV29-1,-,CSVWDSTDTQYF
TRBJ1-1,TRBV7-9,-,CASSLAHSGYTEAFF
TRBJ1-1,TRBV5-1,-,CASSLGVGNTEAFF
TRBJ2-7,TRBV9,-,CASSVATDYEQYF
TRBJ2-5,TRBV29-1,-,CSVEDGQQETQYF
TRBJ2-2,TRBV7-3,-,CASSSVIGTDTGELFF
TRBJ2-5,TRBV29-1,-,CSVEWAGGQETQYF
TRBJ1-6,TRBV21-1,-,CASHLDAPSSSYNSPLHF
TRBJ2-6,TRBV4-3,-,CASSQANSGANVLTF
TRBJ1-1,TRBV13,-,CASSSPGTEAFF
TRBJ1-6,TRBV19,-,CASIQTGIYNSPLHF
TRBJ2-7,TRBV5-1,-,CASSLVGSFYEQYF
TRBJ2-3,TRBV7-9,-,CASSLADYSDTQYF
TRBJ2-2,TRBV28,-,CASRGLSGGELFF
TRBJ1-5,TRBV7-9,-,CASSSTGVESQPQHF
TRBJ1-1,TRBV9,-,CASSEMGILEAFF
TRBJ2-5,TRBV25-1,-,CASSDLVQETQYF
TRBJ2-1,TRBV29-1,-,CSVDPEEAYNEQFF
TRBJ1-1,TRBV12-3/TRBV12-4,-,CASSLFNRGNEAFF
TRBJ1-6,TRBV12-3/TRBV12-4,-,CASSTGTGGWGTLHF
TRBJ2-7,TRBV12-3/TRBV12-4,-,CASSDVAGIYEQYF
TRBJ1-2,TRBV18,-,CASSPPGQWGYTF
TRBJ1-5,TRBV10-3,medium-sized,CAISQGESNQPQHF
TRBJ2-7,TRBV18,-,CASRSAASGPLPYEQYF
TRBJ1-6,TRBV7-2,-,CASSLDGSSYNSPLHF
TRBJ2-1,TRBV5-4,-,CASSWSGPIYNEQFF
TRBJ1-5,TRBV28,-,CASSLNPYSNQPQHF
TRBJ2-3,TRBV6-6,-,CASSLRTDDTQYF
TRBJ2-5,TRBV14,-,CASSPGLAGDQEPQYF
TRBJ2-4,TRBV28,-,CASGTGQRGIQYF